The rows below give T cell receptor beta chains drawn from one sample of a study of shared clonotypes between healthy human individuals. The assay was immunoSEQ multiplex PCR, and TCRdb's table has in-frame clones only and misses some. The sample contains 2 million to 2.5 million clones, 85% to 95% of which appear only once. The sample comprised naive CD4+ T cells from PBMCs. The receptors here all came from a man younger than 30 in good health. Some clones in this sample may be carry-over from other donors' samples. Both conserved end residues are part of each CDR3. The order of the fields is clone size, V gene, D gene, J gene, CDR3 DNA, CDR3 protein. The D gene is left open where the match is weak. For some rows the clone size is stated as once, few or many, or as a class when expanded; others skip it.

clone size: NA; V gene: TRBV5-1; D gene: TRBD2; J gene: TRBJ2-1; CDR3 DNA: TGCGCCAGCAGCTCTCTAGCGGGAGCCCCTGAGCAGTTCTTC; CDR3 protein: CASSSLAGAPEQFF
clone size: NA; V gene: TRBV7-6; D gene: NA; J gene: TRBJ2-7; CDR3 DNA: TGTGCCAGCAGCTTAGGGGGGTCAGGGCCTAGTGGTGGGCAGTACTTC; CDR3 protein: CASSLGGSGPSGGQYF
clone size: NA; V gene: TRBV10-3; D gene: NA; J gene: TRBJ1-1; CDR3 DNA: TGTGCCACGACAGGGAACACTGAAGCTTTCTTT; CDR3 protein: CATTGNTEAFF
clone size: NA; V gene: TRBV5-1; D gene: TRBD1; J gene: TRBJ2-7; CDR3 DNA: TGCGCCAGCAGCTTGGTTGTGACAGGGGGCTCCTACGAGCAGTACTTC; CDR3 protein: CASSLVVTGGSYEQYF
clone size: once; V gene: TRBV5-4; D gene: NA; J gene: TRBJ2-3; CDR3 DNA: TGTGCCAGCAGCTTGGCACCGGGGTCAACAGATACGCAGTATTTT; CDR3 protein: CASSLAPGSTDTQYF
clone size: NA; V gene: TRBV28; D gene: NA; J gene: TRBJ2-7; CDR3 DNA: TGTGCCAGCAGCGGTCCCCCCTACGAGCAGTACTTC; CDR3 protein: CASSGPPYEQYF
clone size: NA; V gene: TRBV20-1; D gene: NA; J gene: TRBJ2-7; CDR3 DNA: TGCAGTGCTAGAGATCGAGCCTCAGTCTTC; CDR3 protein: CSARDRASVF
clone size: NA; V gene: TRBV5-1; D gene: NA; J gene: TRBJ2-5; CDR3 DNA: TGCGCCAGCAGCTTGCCGGGATCCGAGACCCAGTACTTC; CDR3 protein: CASSLPGSETQYF
clone size: NA; V gene: TRBV11-2; D gene: NA; J gene: TRBJ2-7; CDR3 DNA: TGTGCCAGCAGGGTGAGTCAGGACGCCTACGAGCAGTACTTC; CDR3 protein: CASRVSQDAYEQYF
clone size: NA; V gene: TRBV7-3; D gene: TRBD1; J gene: TRBJ1-1; CDR3 DNA: TGTGCCAGCAGCCGAGGGACAGACTTAACTGAAGCTTTCTTT; CDR3 protein: CASSRGTDLTEAFF
clone size: NA; V gene: TRBV7-2; D gene: NA; J gene: TRBJ2-2; CDR3 DNA: TGTGCCAGCAGCTTACTCGGACAGCCGAACACCGGGGAGCTGTTTTTT; CDR3 protein: CASSLLGQPNTGELFF
clone size: NA; V gene: TRBV28; D gene: TRBD1; J gene: TRBJ1-2; CDR3 DNA: TGTGCCAGCCAGATGCCCAGGGGGCTCGGCTATGGCTACACCTTC; CDR3 protein: CASQMPRGLGYGYTF
clone size: NA; V gene: TRBV5-1; D gene: NA; J gene: TRBJ2-3; CDR3 DNA: TGCGCCAGCAGCTTGGGTAATAGAATGGGGCTAGATACGCAGTATTTT; CDR3 protein: CASSLGNRMGLDTQYF
clone size: NA; V gene: TRBV5-8; D gene: TRBD1; J gene: TRBJ1-1; CDR3 DNA: TGTGCCAGCAGCAAAGATGACAGGGGTGAAGCTTTCTTT; CDR3 protein: CASSKDDRGEAFF
clone size: NA; V gene: TRBV9; D gene: TRBD2; J gene: TRBJ2-1; CDR3 DNA: TGTGCCAGCAGCTCTAGCGGGAGTTCCTACAATGAGCAGTTCTTC; CDR3 protein: CASSSSGSSYNEQFF
clone size: NA; V gene: TRBV4-1; D gene: TRBD1; J gene: TRBJ2-6; CDR3 DNA: TGCGCCAGCAGCCAAGATCGAACAGGGGGCGTCCCGACTTTC; CDR3 protein: CASSQDRTGGVPTF
clone size: NA; V gene: TRBV7-9; D gene: TRBD2; J gene: TRBJ2-1; CDR3 DNA: TGTGCCAGCGGACTAGCGGGAGGGACTGAGCAGTTCTTC; CDR3 protein: CASGLAGGTEQFF
clone size: NA; V gene: TRBV5-6; D gene: NA; J gene: TRBJ1-2; CDR3 DNA: TGTGCCAGCAGCTTGGATAGGACGGATGGCTACACCTTC; CDR3 protein: CASSLDRTDGYTF
clone size: NA; V gene: TRBV5-4; D gene: NA; J gene: TRBJ2-6; CDR3 DNA: TGTGCCAGCAGCTCACAGGTCCCTGGGGCCAACGTCCTGACTTTC; CDR3 protein: CASSSQVPGANVLTF
clone size: NA; V gene: TRBV9; D gene: NA; J gene: TRBJ2-1; CDR3 DNA: TGTGCCCACAATGAGCAGTTCTTC; CDR3 protein: CAHNEQFF
clone size: NA; V gene: TRBV7-2; D gene: NA; J gene: TRBJ1-5; CDR3 DNA: TGTGCCAGCAGCTTAGGACAGCCACGTCAGCCCCAGCATTTT; CDR3 protein: CASSLGQPRQPQHF
clone size: NA; V gene: TRBV5-1; D gene: TRBD1; J gene: TRBJ2-3; CDR3 DNA: TGCGCCAGCAGCAATGACAGGGCCGGCACAGATACGCAGTATTTT; CDR3 protein: CASSNDRAGTDTQYF
clone size: few; V gene: TRBV30; D gene: NA; J gene: TRBJ1-1; CDR3 DNA: TGTGCCTGGAGGGGGGACAAGAACACTGAAGCTTTCTTT; CDR3 protein: CAWRGDKNTEAFF
clone size: NA; V gene: TRBV7-9; D gene: NA; J gene: TRBJ2-5; CDR3 DNA: TGTGCCAGCAGCTTCTACTTCCAAGAGACCCAGTACTTC; CDR3 protein: CASSFYFQETQYF
clone size: NA; V gene: TRBV11-2; D gene: TRBD1; J gene: TRBJ1-5; CDR3 DNA: TGTGCCAGCAGCCTCGGGACAGCTAGCAATCAGCCCCAGCATTTT; CDR3 protein: CASSLGTASNQPQHF